Listed below are T cell receptor beta chains from one sample, sequenced in a study of blood T cell repertoires in COVID-19. The data were produced by immunoSEQ multiplex PCR, yet TCRdb's version contains in-frame clones alone and is incomplete. The data hold about 350,000 clones, with roughly 90% observed a single time. Sequenced input: PBMCs or T cells enriched from blood (not recorded which). These receptors came from a woman aged 25-40 years who had been exposed to COVID-19. CDR3s include the opening cysteine and the closing phenylalanine or tryptophan. Fields, in order: V gene, clone size, D gene, J gene, CDR3 protein, CDR3 DNA. The D gene is left open where the match is weak. A clone size is listed for some rows: how often the clone was seen (once, few, many), or a class if it is expanded.

>TRBV27|.|TRBD1|TRBJ1-2
CASSLQGARSGYTF
TGTGCCAGCAGTTTACAGGGGGCGCGGAGTGGCTACACCTTC
>TRBV27|.|TRBD2|TRBJ2-3
CASSRLAGGDTQYF
TGTGCCAGCAGTAGACTAGCGGGAGGGGATACGCAGTATTTT
>TRBV5-1|.|TRBD2|TRBJ2-7
CASSLGGSSYEQYF
TGCGCCAGCAGCTTGGGCGGGAGCTCCTACGAGCAGTACTTC
>TRBV11-3|.|.|TRBJ1-4
CASSLRSGGEKLFF
TGTGCCAGCAGCTTAAGGAGCGGAGGGGAAAAACTGTTTTTT
>TRBV27|.|TRBD1|TRBJ1-1
CASTSDRGAPGTTEAFF
TGTGCCAGCACCTCCGACAGGGGGGCGCCGGGGACCACTGAAGCTTTCTTT
>TRBV9|.|.|TRBJ2-7
CASSVGPGSYEQYF
TGTGCCAGCAGCGTAGGTCCAGGGTCCTACGAGCAGTACTTC
>TRBV3-1/TRBV3-2|once|.|TRBJ1-2
CASSQGLGANYGYTF
TGTGCCAGCAGCCAAGGGTTAGGGGCTAACTATGGCTACACCTTC
>TRBV5-1|once|TRBD2|TRBJ2-7
CASSLAREAEEQYF
TGCGCCAGCAGCTTGGCGCGGGAGGCGGAGGAGCAGTACTTC
>TRBV9|.|.|TRBJ2-3
CASSVGRTDTQYF
TGTGCCAGCAGCGTGGGCCGCACAGATACGCAGTATTTT
>TRBV7-9|.|.|TRBJ2-5
CASSRTEETQYF
TGTGCCAGCAGTCGGACAGAAGAGACCCAGTACTTC
>TRBV5-1|.|.|TRBJ2-3
CASSLDLGSTDTQYF
TGCGCCAGCAGCTTGGACCTAGGTAGCACAGATACGCAGTATTTT
>TRBV7-3|.|.|TRBJ2-2
CASSLNRNTGELFF
TGTGCCAGCAGCTTAAATAGGAACACCGGGGAGCTGTTTTTT
>TRBV2|.|.|TRBJ2-7
CASRETGKTYEQYF
TGTGCCAGCAGGGAAACAGGGAAGACCTACGAGCAGTACTTC
>TRBV12-5|.|.|TRBJ2-3
CASGYTSTGTDTQYF
TGTGCTAGTGGTTATACTAGTACAGGCACAGATACGCAGTATTTT
>TRBV30|.|TRBD2|TRBJ2-5
CAWSTPRSGLAGKETQYF
TGTGCCTGGAGTACTCCCCGATCGGGACTAGCGGGGAAAGAGACCCAGTACTTC
>TRBV28|.|.|TRBJ2-1
CASSLTGAQFF
TGTGCCAGCAGTTTAACTGGGGCGCAGTTCTTC
>TRBV3-1/TRBV3-2|few|TRBD1|TRBJ1-3
CASSQEGRGGNTIYF
TGTGCCAGCAGCCAAGAGGGCAGGGGGGGAAACACCATATATTTT
>TRBV2|.|.|TRBJ2-2
CASSADRRLTGELFF
TGTGCCAGCAGTGCCGACAGGAGATTAACCGGGGAGCTGTTTTTT
>TRBV6-1|.|TRBD2|TRBJ2-7
CASSATGLAGAATYEQYF
TGTGCCAGCAGTGCCACTGGACTAGCGGGAGCAGCTACCTACGAGCAGTACTTC
>TRBV5-6|.|.|TRBJ1-2
CASSLQGVYGYTF
TGTGCCAGCAGTTTACAGGGAGTCTATGGCTACACCTTC
>TRBV5-4|.|.|TRBJ1-2
CASSLDRVDYGYTF
TGTGCCAGCAGCTTGGACAGGGTTGACTATGGCTACACCTTC
>TRBV7-3|.|.|TRBJ2-6
CASSLGRGTGANVLTF
TGTGCCAGCAGCTTGGGAAGGGGGACTGGGGCCAACGTCCTGACTTTC
>TRBV5-1|.|TRBD1|TRBJ1-4
CASSFGTDQEKLFF
TGCGCCAGCAGCTTTGGGACAGATCAGGAAAAACTGTTTTTT